A selection of T cell receptor beta chains follows, all from one sample in a study of blood T cell repertoires in COVID-19. Produced via immunoSEQ multiplex PCR; TCRdb's table is partial and in-frame only. The repertoire consists of some 200,000 clones, with 86% occurring once and the leading ten covering 2.2%. Input material: peripheral blood. All receptors derive from a woman between 45 and 60 years old with acute or convalescent COVID-19. Both conserved end residues are part of each CDR3. The order of the fields is D gene, V gene, clone size, J gene, CDR3 protein, CDR3 DNA. D genes are given only for firm matches. A clone size is listed for some rows: how often the clone was seen (once, few, many), or a class if it is expanded.

d_gene: NA
v_gene: TRBV7-9
abundance: NA
j_gene: TRBJ1-6
CDR3aa: CASSIGSSPLHF
CDR3nt: TGTGCCAGCAGCATCGGGTCTTCACCCCTCCACTTT

d_gene: NA
v_gene: TRBV7-8
abundance: NA
j_gene: TRBJ2-2
CDR3aa: CASSLVFLSRNTGELFF
CDR3nt: TGTGCCAGCAGCTTAGTTTTCCTCTCTAGAAACACCGGGGAGCTGTTTTTT

d_gene: NA
v_gene: TRBV20-1
abundance: NA
j_gene: TRBJ2-7
CDR3aa: CSVWESEQYF
CDR3nt: TGCAGTGTTTGGGAGTCCGAGCAGTACTTC

d_gene: NA
v_gene: TRBV6-5
abundance: NA
j_gene: TRBJ2-1
CDR3aa: CASPGHNEQFF
CDR3nt: TGTGCCAGCCCCGGTCACAATGAGCAGTTCTTC

d_gene: NA
v_gene: TRBV11-3
abundance: NA
j_gene: TRBJ2-2
CDR3aa: CASSSGQSGELFF
CDR3nt: TGTGCCAGCAGCTCCGGACAGTCCGGGGAGCTGTTTTTT

d_gene: TRBD1
v_gene: TRBV4-2
abundance: NA
j_gene: TRBJ1-5
CDR3aa: CASSQMGQSDQPQHF
CDR3nt: TGTGCCAGCAGCCAAATGGGACAGTCAGATCAGCCCCAGCATTTT

d_gene: NA
v_gene: TRBV24-1
abundance: NA
j_gene: TRBJ2-5
CDR3aa: CATSDSRTQETQYF
CDR3nt: TGTGCCACCAGTGATTCGAGAACGCAAGAGACCCAGTACTTC

d_gene: NA
v_gene: TRBV10-2
abundance: once
j_gene: TRBJ1-1
CDR3aa: CASSEQGGTEAFF
CDR3nt: TGCGCCAGCAGTGAACAGGGAGGGACTGAAGCTTTCTTT

d_gene: TRBD1
v_gene: TRBV7-8
abundance: few
j_gene: TRBJ1-1
CDR3aa: CASSPDRGAEAFF
CDR3nt: TGTGCCAGCAGCCCAGACAGGGGCGCTGAAGCTTTCTTT

d_gene: TRBD2
v_gene: TRBV2
abundance: NA
j_gene: TRBJ2-1
CDR3aa: CASRWEGSYNEQFF
CDR3nt: TGTGCCAGCAGGTGGGAGGGCTCCTACAATGAGCAGTTCTTC

d_gene: NA
v_gene: TRBV12-3/TRBV12-4
abundance: once
j_gene: TRBJ2-5
CDR3aa: CASSLGPEGTQYF
CDR3nt: TGTGCCAGCAGTTTGGGCCCGGAGGGGACCCAGTACTTC

d_gene: TRBD1
v_gene: TRBV10-3
abundance: NA
j_gene: TRBJ1-2
CDR3aa: CAISESGTGDYGYTF
CDR3nt: TGTGCCATCAGTGAGTCCGGGACAGGGGACTATGGCTACACCTTC

d_gene: NA
v_gene: TRBV19
abundance: NA
j_gene: TRBJ2-2
CDR3aa: CASRGTGNTGELFF
CDR3nt: TGTGCCAGTAGGGGGACTGGAAACACCGGGGAGCTGTTTTTT

d_gene: NA
v_gene: TRBV13
abundance: NA
j_gene: TRBJ2-7
CDR3aa: CASSPETRHEQYF
CDR3nt: TGTGCCAGCAGCCCAGAGACTAGGCATGAGCAGTACTTC

d_gene: NA
v_gene: TRBV11-3
abundance: NA
j_gene: TRBJ1-6
CDR3aa: CASSFLDSPNSPLHF
CDR3nt: TGTGCCAGCAGCTTCCTTGACAGCCCAAATTCACCCCTCCACTTT

d_gene: TRBD2
v_gene: TRBV7-9
abundance: few
j_gene: TRBJ2-1
CDR3aa: CASSRGGTPYDEQFF
CDR3nt: TGTGCCAGCAGCCGCGGGGGGACACCCTACGATGAGCAGTTCTTC

d_gene: TRBD2
v_gene: TRBV29-1
abundance: NA
j_gene: TRBJ2-7
CDR3aa: CSVATALAGGPLVYEQYF
CDR3nt: TGCAGCGTTGCGACCGCGCTAGCGGGGGGGCCCTTAGTATACGAGCAGTACTTC

d_gene: NA
v_gene: TRBV3-1/TRBV3-2
abundance: NA
j_gene: TRBJ1-2
CDR3aa: CASSPSGSIYGYTF
CDR3nt: TGTGCCAGCAGCCCCTCGGGGAGTATCTATGGCTACACCTTC

d_gene: NA
v_gene: TRBV9
abundance: NA
j_gene: TRBJ2-7
CDR3aa: CASSVDPDNTYEQYF
CDR3nt: TGTGCCAGCAGCGTTGACCCGGACAATACCTACGAGCAGTACTTC

d_gene: NA
v_gene: TRBV9
abundance: once
j_gene: TRBJ1-1
CDR3aa: CASSPKEGRGNTEAFF
CDR3nt: TGTGCCAGCAGCCCTAAGGAGGGGAGGGGGAACACTGAAGCTTTCTTT

d_gene: NA
v_gene: TRBV11-3
abundance: once
j_gene: TRBJ2-1
CDR3aa: CASHPGFSSYNEQFF
CDR3nt: TGTGCCAGTCATCCAGGGTTTAGCTCCTACAATGAGCAGTTCTTC

d_gene: TRBD2
v_gene: TRBV4-3
abundance: once
j_gene: TRBJ2-3
CDR3aa: CASSQAGAGGTDTQYF
CDR3nt: TGCGCCAGCAGCCAAGCGGGAGCGGGGGGCACAGATACGCAGTATTTT

d_gene: NA
v_gene: TRBV4-3
abundance: NA
j_gene: TRBJ2-3
CDR3aa: CASSLEPTSTDTQYF
CDR3nt: TGCGCCAGCAGCCTTGAGCCGACTAGCACAGATACGCAGTATTTT

d_gene: TRBD1
v_gene: TRBV6-2/TRBV6-3
abundance: once
j_gene: TRBJ1-5
CDR3aa: CASSDRVLDQPQHF
CDR3nt: TGTGCCAGCAGCGACAGGGTATTGGATCAGCCCCAGCATTTT